Presented here are 9 T cell receptor beta chains from one specimen sequenced in a study of blood T cells in healthy people across ages (dated by TCRdb to the mid-2010s). The library was built by means of 5' RACE. The sequencer was an Illumina HiSeq 2500. A second roughly 7 to 11 cycle PCR used a sample-barcoded 5' primer and a J-beta primer mix. The public sequencing data were trimmed at Q25 with fastp and processed into clonotypes with MiXCR by TCRdb, which kept only in-frame beta chains. Rows with one shared CDR3 protein collapse into an entry with the most common genes and DNA. For this sample the table gives over 1,300,000 distinct CDR3 sequences, of which around 59% were detected only once. The ten largest make up roughly 6.3% of the sample. The sample was blood. The receptors shown here come from a man aged 18 to 29 in good health.

The chain joins TRBV2 to TRBJ2-7; D is uncertain. The J call may be wrong; the DNA end is better matched by TRBJ2-5. This CDR3 has 12 residues. Germline lookup yields CDR1 SNHLY and CDR2 FYNNEI. The CDR3 DNA reads TGTGCCAGCAGTGAATTAGCTCCGACCCAGTACTTC. It is translated as CASSELAPTQYF.

The rearrangement uses TRBV6-2 or TRBV6-3 and TRBJ2-7; D gene uncertain. CDR3 size: 13 residues. The V end was cut by 5 bases, the J end by 3 bases, with 11 bases between. The V gene's germline CDR1 is MNHEY and CDR2 SVGEGT. As DNA, the CDR3 is TGTGCCAGCAGTGTGGCAGTCCTCTACGAGCAGTACTTC. Translated: CASSVAVLYEQYF.

This clonotype turned up a few times. This chain joins TRBV13 and TRBJ2-7; the D gene could be TRBD1 or TRBD2 (6 bases each). The germline V and J ends were trimmed by 4 bases and 6 bases, with 16 bases remaining between them. Per germline, CDR1 PRHDT and CDR2 FYEKMQ (reference sequence). The CDR3 covers 14 residues. In DNA form, the CDR3 reads TGTGCCAGCAGCTCACCAGAACAGGGAGGCGAGCAGTACTTC. Translating it yields CASSSPEQGGEQYF.

The chain has TRBV20-1 and TRBJ2-1, with D perhaps matching TRBD1 (6 bases). The V and J ends lost 0 bases and 7 bases respectively, with 13 bases between them. Per the germline V gene, CDR1 is DFQATT and CDR2 is SNEGSKA (reference sequence). This CDR3 is 14 amino acids long. The CDR3: CSAREVQGRNEQFF. CDR3 DNA: TGCAGTGCTAGAGAAGTACAGGGTAGGAATGAGCAGTTCTTC.

The rearrangement joins TRBV7-9 to TRBJ2-1, with TRBD2 matching over 9 bases. This CDR3 region has 17 residues. V shed 4 bases and J 10 bases; nucleotides not matched to a gene: 17. Germline assignment: CDR1 SEHNR and CDR2 FQNEAQ (reference sequence). This CDR3 is CASSSLIGGGGLGEQFF. The CDR3 region has the DNA TGTGCCAGCAGCTCACTTATAGGCGGGGGGGGCCTGGGAGAGCAGTTCTTC.

The gene calls are TRBV20-1 and TRBJ2-1, with 12 bases matching TRBD2. The CDR3 spans 16 residues. After removal of 2 bases from V and 6 bases from J, the junction contained 8 bases not matched to a gene. From germline, CDR1 is DFQATT and CDR2 SNEGSKA (reference sequence). CDR3 coding DNA: TGCAGTGCTAGAACCGCTAGCGGGAGGGCCTCCAATGAGCAGTTCTTC. Residues: CSARTASGRASNEQFF.

In this sample, this clonotype turned up a few times. The chain's CDR3 is CSATHDPGQFYGYTF. CDR3 nucleotides: TGCAGTGCTACCCACGATCCGGGACAGTTCTATGGCTACACCTTC. The chain is built from TRBV20-1 and TRBJ1-2, with TRBD1 identical over 7 bases. Trimming took 4 bases from V and 4 from J; bases not matched to a gene: 12. Germline CDR1 reads DFQATT; CDR2 reads SNEGSKA (reference sequence). This CDR3 contains 15 residues.

This clonotype has a handful of counts. This sequence joins TRBV3-1 and TRBJ2-1; TRBD2 matches at 11 bases. This CDR3 comprises 14 residues. Per the germline V gene, CDR1 is LGHDT and CDR2 is YNNKEL (reference sequence). J was trimmed by 4 bases and V by 6 bases; bases with no gene match: 2. CDR3 coding DNA: TGTGCCAGCAGACGGACTAGCGGGTACAATGAGCAGTTCTTC. Its translation is CASRRTSGYNEQFF.

A few counts support this clonotype. J is TRBJ1-5 and V is TRBV4-1, with a weak D call TRBD1 (6 bases). V gave up 5 bases and J gave up 7 bases, with 12 bases separating them. This CDR3 is 13 amino acids long. CDR1 is MGHRA, CDR2 YSYEKL, per germline. CDR3 amino acids: CASSIDRTQPQHF. In DNA form, the CDR3 reads TGCGCCAGCAGCATAGACAGGACCCAGCCCCAGCATTTT.